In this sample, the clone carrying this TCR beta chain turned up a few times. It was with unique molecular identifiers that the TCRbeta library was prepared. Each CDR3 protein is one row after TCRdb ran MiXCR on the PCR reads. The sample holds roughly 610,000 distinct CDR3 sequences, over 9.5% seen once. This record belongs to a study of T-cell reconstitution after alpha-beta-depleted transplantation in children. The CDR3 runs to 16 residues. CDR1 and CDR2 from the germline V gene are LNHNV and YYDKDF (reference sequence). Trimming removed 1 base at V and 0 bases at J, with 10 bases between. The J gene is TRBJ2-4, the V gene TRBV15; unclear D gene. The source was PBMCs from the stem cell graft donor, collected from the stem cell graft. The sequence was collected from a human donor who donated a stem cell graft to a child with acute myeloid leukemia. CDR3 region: CATSRAPNGAKNIQYF. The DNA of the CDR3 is TGTGCCACCAGCAGAGCGCCGAATGGAGCCAAAAACATTCAGTACTTC.